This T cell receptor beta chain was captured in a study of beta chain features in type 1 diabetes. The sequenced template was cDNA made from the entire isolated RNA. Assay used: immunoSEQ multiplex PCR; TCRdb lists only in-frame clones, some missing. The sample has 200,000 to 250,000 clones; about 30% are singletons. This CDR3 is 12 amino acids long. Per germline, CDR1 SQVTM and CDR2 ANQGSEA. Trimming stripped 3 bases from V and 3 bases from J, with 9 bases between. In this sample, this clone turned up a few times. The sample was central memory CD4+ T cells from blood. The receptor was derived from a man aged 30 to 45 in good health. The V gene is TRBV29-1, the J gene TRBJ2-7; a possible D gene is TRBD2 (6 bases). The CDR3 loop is CSVEGLGYEQYF. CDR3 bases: TGCAGCGTTGAGGGACTGGGCTACGAGCAGTACTTC.